This T cell receptor (beta chain) appears in the sequencing data of a study of regulatory T cells in long-lasting Graves disease. In the study overall: Newly diagnosed Graves' patients took antithyroid drugs under 3 months. Overall study findings and caveats: Newly diagnosed patients shared about a thousand public clonotypes; persistent patients shared approximately 2,700.

This clonotype was observed many times. The antigen is not known. In building TCR beta libraries, iRepertoire HTBI primers were used together with Arm-PCR of CDR3 regions. TCRdb re-derived calls from the multiplex PCR reads in MiXCR, one entry per CDR3 protein. The data contain over 200,000 distinct CDR3 sequences, under 20% of them seen just once; the ten biggest clones take up about 15%. Germline assignment: CDR1 MNHEY and CDR2 SVGAGI. V was cut by 1 base and J by 4 bases, with 17 bases left in between. The CDR3 contains 16 residues. The time point here: newly diagnosed GD, antithyroid drugs for less than 3 months. The TCR library was made from RNA that had been extracted from PBMCs in TRIzol. The sample was also reused in another study, on T cells in Graves' hyperthyroidism and ophthalmopathy. That study adds: Most thyroid clonotypes with frequency above 0.001 were detected in blood.

This chain links TRBV6-5 with TRBJ2-7; D may be TRBD2 (6 bases). This TCR came from a woman in her twenties or thirties with Graves disease. The sequences come from peripheral blood mononuclear cells (PBMCs), collected at new diagnosis, from a patient treated with antithyroid drugs. This CDR3 is CASSYLSSDGGYEQYF. DNA for the CDR3: TGTGCCAGCAGTTACTTGTCCAGTGATGGGGGGTACGAGCAGTACTTC.